This TCR beta chain is drawn from a study of early T cells in non-severe SARS-CoV-2 infection (dated by TCRdb to about 2021). For the wider study: Bulk RNA from unsorted whole blood was used for TCR sequencing, so alpha and beta chains could not be paired. Study-wide conclusions, independent of this receptor: VDJdb matching was skewed toward anti-spike CD8 responses, so virus-specific expansions were likely underestimated and private and CD4 specificities were missed.

A case-control design nested within a healthcare worker cohort in London, UK, was used, with weekly nasopharyngeal swab PCR tests and blood sampling performed. Healthcare workers were recruited between 23 and 31 March 2020, during the week of the UK lockdown, and were followed weekly for up to roughly 16 weeks. The library was produced with 5' RACE. Instrument used: NextSeq 500. The TCR library protocol attached unique molecular identifiers to individual cDNA molecules to correct for sequencing error and PCR bias. TCR alpha and beta chains were both sequenced, and the abundances of alpha and beta sequences in each sample were closely correlated with each other. As for how the authors treated the data: Decombinator V4 was used to annotate the V gene, J gene and CDR3 of the TCR sequences. TCRs were defined as expanded if a significant change between any two time points was detected under a Poisson model with p below 0.0001. TCR abundances were normalised to the total number of TCRs sequenced per sample and expressed as counts per million. MAIT TCRs were defined by TRAV1-2 paired with TRAJ12, TRAJ20 or TRAJ33, and iNKT TCRs by TRAV10 paired with TRAJ18. A search of VDJdb, accessed on 1 November 2021, was run for TCRs annotated to CMV, EBV and SARS-CoV-2, with TCRs annotated for multiple antigens excluded. In-frame beta chains were kept once TCRdb had trimmed the public reads at Q25 with fastp and called clones with MiXCR. Rows with a matching CDR3 protein are joined into one entry that keeps the most common DNA and genes. The authors' filters were not applied to this entry. The sample records around 71,000 distinct CDR3 sequences, more than 14% of which are singletons. The top ten constitute 3% to 5% of the sample.

This clonotype was seen a few times. The antigen it recognizes is unknown. The sample holds no much larger clone one base away, and base qualities are not on file. CDR1 and CDR2 are read off the germline V gene as MNHEY and SVGAGI. Cut back by 8 bases and 3 bases, the V and J ends lie 19 bases apart. From cysteine to phenylalanine, the CDR3 is 16 amino acids long. The CDR3 DNA has 48 bases and is translated from base 1. The V and J segments used are TRBV6-5 and TRBJ2-2; matching of 6 bases hints at TRBD1 as the D gene. The material was whole blood, obtained at baseline. This TCR derives from an adult who was a healthcare worker with PCR-confirmed SARS-CoV-2 infection or an uninfected control (not recorded which). The encoded CDR3 is CASGEAGVVYTGELFF. Here is the DNA: TGTGCCAGCGGCGAGGCAGGGGTTGTCTACACCGGGGAGCTGTTTTTT.